The clone carrying this TCR beta chain came up a few times. No antigen is known for it. V was trimmed by 5 bases and J by 2 bases, leaving 17 bases between them. The CDR3 loop spans 16 amino acids. The TCR beta cDNA libraries contained unique molecular identifiers. TCRdb reprocessed the PCR reads with MiXCR, giving one entry per CDR3 protein. The sample records 700,000 to 800,000 distinct CDR3 sequences, 25% to 30% being singletons. These data originate in a study of post-analysis software for immune sequencing data. The study's findings and limits: TRBV segments more frequent in patients than in controls numbered five and included TRBV5-6, TRBV5-1 and TRBV20-1.

This sequence joins TRBV12-3 or TRBV12-4 and TRBJ2-3; D is possibly TRBD1 (6 bases). This sequence was found in a girl aged 5 to 17 with multiple sclerosis. The source material was blood. The CDR3 sequence is CASSRQGMPATDTQYF. For the CDR3, the DNA is TGTGCCAGCAGTCGTCAGGGGATGCCTGCCACAGATACGCAGTATTTT.